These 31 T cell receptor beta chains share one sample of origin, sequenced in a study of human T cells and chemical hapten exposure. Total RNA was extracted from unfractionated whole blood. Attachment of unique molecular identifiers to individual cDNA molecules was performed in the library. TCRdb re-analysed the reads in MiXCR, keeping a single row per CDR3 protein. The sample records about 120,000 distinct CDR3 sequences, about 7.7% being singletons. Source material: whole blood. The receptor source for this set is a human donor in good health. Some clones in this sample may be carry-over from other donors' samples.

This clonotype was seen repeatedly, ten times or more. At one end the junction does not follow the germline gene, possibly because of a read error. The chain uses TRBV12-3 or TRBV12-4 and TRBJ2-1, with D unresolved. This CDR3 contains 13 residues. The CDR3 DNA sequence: TGTGCCAGCAGCTTAGGGCTTTACAATGAGCAGTTCTTC. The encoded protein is CASSLGLYNEQFF.

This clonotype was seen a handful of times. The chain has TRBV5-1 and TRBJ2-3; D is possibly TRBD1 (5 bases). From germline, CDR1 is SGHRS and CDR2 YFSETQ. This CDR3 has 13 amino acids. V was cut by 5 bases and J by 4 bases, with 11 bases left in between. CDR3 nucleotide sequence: TGCGCCAGCAGTCCCAGGGAAGCAGATACGCAGTATTTT. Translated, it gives CASSPREADTQYF.

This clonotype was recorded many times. The CDR3 DNA reads as TGTGCCAGCAGTTTTCTACAGGTCTACAATCAGCCCCAGCATTTT. Amino acids: CASSFLQVYNQPQHF. The chain links TRBV28 to TRBJ1-5; possibly TRBD1 for D (5 bases). This CDR3 has 15 amino acids. Trimming took 3 bases from V and 3 from J, leaving 12 bases between them. CDR1 is MDHEN and CDR2 is SYDVKM in the germline V gene.

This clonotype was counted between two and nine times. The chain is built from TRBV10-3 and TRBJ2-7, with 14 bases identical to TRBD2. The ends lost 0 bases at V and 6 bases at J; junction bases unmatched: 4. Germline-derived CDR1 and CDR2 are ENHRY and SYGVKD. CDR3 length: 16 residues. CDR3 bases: TGTGCCATCAGTGAGTCGGGGACTAGCGGGAGAGGCGAGCAGTACTTC. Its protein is CAISESGTSGRGEQYF.

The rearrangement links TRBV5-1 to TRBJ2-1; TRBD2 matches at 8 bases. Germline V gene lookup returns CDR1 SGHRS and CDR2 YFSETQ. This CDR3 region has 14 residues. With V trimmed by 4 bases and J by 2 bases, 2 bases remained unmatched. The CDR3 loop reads CASSQAGAYNEQFF. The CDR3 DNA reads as TGCGCCAGCAGCCAAGCGGGGGCCTACAATGAGCAGTTCTTC.

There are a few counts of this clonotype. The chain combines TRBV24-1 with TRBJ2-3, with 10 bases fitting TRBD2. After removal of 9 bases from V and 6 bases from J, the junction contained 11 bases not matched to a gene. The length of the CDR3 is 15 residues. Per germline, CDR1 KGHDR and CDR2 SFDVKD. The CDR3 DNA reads TGTGCCACCTCCACCCGAGCGGGGGGGCTGGATACGCAGTATTTT. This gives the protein CATSTRAGGLDTQYF.

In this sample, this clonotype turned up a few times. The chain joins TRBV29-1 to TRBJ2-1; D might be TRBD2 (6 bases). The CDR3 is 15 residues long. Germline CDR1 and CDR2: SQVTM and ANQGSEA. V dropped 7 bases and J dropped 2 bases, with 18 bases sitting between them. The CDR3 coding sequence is TGCAGCGCCAAATCTAGCGCCCTTCCCTACAATGAGCAGTTCTTC. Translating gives CSAKSSALPYNEQFF.

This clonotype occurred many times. In DNA form, the CDR3 reads TGTGCCAGTACAGGGGGCGCGAGCACTGAAGCTTTCTTT. It translates to CASTGGASTEAFF. The V and J genes are TRBV5-4 and TRBJ1-1; 9 bases are a match to TRBD1. In germline, CDR1 is SGHNT, CDR2 YYREEE (reference sequence). The CDR3 has 13 residues. Losses at the gene ends were 8 bases for V and 4 bases for J; bases not matched to a gene: 6.

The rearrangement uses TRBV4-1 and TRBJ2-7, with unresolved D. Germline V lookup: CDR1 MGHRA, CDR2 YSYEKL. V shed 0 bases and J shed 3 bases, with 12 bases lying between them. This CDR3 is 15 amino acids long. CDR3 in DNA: TGCGCCAGCAGCCAAGATCGGGTAGCCATCTACGAGCAGTACTTC. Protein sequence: CASSQDRVAIYEQYF.

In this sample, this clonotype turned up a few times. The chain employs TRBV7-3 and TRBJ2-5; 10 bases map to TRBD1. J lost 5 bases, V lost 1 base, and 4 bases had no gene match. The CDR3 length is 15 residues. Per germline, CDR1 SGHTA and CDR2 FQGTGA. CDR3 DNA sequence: TGTGCCAGCAGCTTAAGGACAGGGGGACCGGAGACCCAGTACTTC. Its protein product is CASSLRTGGPETQYF.

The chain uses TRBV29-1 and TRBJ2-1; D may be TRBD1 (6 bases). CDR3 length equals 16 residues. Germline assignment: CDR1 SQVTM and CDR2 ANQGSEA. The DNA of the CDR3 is TGCAGTGATTTGAGTTGGGGGCCCGGGTCCTACAATGAGCAGTTCTTC. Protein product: CSDLSWGPGSYNEQFF.

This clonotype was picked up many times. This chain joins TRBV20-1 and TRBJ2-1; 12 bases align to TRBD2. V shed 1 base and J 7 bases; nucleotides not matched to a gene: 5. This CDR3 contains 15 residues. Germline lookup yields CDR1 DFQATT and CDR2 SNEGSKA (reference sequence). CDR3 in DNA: TGCAGTGCTAGAGTCGGACTAGCGGGGTGGAATGAGCAGTTCTTC. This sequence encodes CSARVGLAGWNEQFF.

As DNA, the CDR3 is TGTGCCAGCAGTGGTGTCAGCCATAGCAATCAGCCCCAGCATTTT. This translates into CASSGVSHSNQPQHF. The chain is built from TRBV2 and TRBJ1-5; D remains unclear. Between the trimmed V and J ends, which lost 4 bases and 0 bases, there was a span of 10 bases. The V gene's germline CDR1 is SNHLY and CDR2 FYNNEI. The CDR3 has 15 residues.

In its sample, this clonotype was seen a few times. CDR3 sequence (DNA): TGTGCCAGCAGTGCCGGGGGGTCCACAGATACGCAGTATTTT. This gives the protein CASSAGGSTDTQYF. V gene TRBV25-1 combines with J gene TRBJ2-3; TRBD2 agrees at 7 bases. CDR3 length: 14 amino acids. CDR1 is MGHDK and CDR2 is SYGVNS in the germline V gene. Trimming cost V 4 bases and J 2 bases; bases outside gene matches: 3.

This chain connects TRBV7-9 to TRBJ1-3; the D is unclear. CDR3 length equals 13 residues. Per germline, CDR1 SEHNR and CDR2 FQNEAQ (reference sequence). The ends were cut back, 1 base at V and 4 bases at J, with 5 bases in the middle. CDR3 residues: CASSLERGNTIYF. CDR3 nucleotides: TGTGCCAGCAGCTTAGAAAGGGGAAACACCATATATTTT.

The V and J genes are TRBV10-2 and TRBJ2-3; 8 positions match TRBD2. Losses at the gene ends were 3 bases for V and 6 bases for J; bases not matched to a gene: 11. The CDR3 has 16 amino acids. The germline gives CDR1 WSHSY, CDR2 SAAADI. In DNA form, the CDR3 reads TGCGCCAGCAGTGACCTGACTAGCGCGGGTAGGGATACGCAGTATTTT. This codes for CASSDLTSAGRDTQYF.

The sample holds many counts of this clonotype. CDR3 region: CSVRGQFGQPQHF. CDR3 nucleotide sequence: TGCAGCGTCCGTGGACAGTTCGGTCAGCCCCAGCATTTT. The rearrangement uses TRBV29-1 and TRBJ1-5; possibly TRBD1 for D (6 bases). The V end was cut by 6 bases, the J end by 6 bases, with 15 bases between. Germline values: CDR1 SQVTM, CDR2 ANQGSEA. The CDR3 covers 13 residues.

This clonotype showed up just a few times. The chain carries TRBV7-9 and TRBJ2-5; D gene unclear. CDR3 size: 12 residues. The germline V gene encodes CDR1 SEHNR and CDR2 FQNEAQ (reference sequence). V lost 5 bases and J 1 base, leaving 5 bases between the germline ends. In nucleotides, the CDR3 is TGTGCCAGCAGCGAGTTCCAAGAGACCCAGTACTTC. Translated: CASSEFQETQYF.

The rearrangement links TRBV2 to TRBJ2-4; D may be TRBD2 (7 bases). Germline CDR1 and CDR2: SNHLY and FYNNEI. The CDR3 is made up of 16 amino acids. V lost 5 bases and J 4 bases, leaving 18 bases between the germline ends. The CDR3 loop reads CASSMSTGGQKNIQYF. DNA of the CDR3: TGTGCCAGCAGTATGAGCACGGGGGGCCAAAAAAACATTCAGTACTTC.

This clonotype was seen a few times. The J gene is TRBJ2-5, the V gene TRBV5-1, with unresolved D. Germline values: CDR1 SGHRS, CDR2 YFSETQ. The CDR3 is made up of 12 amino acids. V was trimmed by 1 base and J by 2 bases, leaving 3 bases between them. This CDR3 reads CASSLTQETQYF. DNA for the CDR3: TGCGCCAGCAGCTTGACGCAAGAGACCCAGTACTTC.

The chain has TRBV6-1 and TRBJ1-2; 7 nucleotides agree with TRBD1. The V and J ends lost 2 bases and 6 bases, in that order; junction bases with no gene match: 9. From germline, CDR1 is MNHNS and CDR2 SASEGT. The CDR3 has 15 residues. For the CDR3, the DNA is TGTGCCAGCAGTGAATTCGACAGGGTGGAGGATGGCTACACCTTC. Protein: CASSEFDRVEDGYTF.

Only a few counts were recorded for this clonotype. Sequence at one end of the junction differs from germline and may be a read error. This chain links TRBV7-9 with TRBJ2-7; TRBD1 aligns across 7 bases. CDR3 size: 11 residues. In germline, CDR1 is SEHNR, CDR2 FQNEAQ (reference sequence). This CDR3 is CASSEDRLAHF. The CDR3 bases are TGTGCCAGCAGCGAGGACAGGCTAGCCCACTTC.

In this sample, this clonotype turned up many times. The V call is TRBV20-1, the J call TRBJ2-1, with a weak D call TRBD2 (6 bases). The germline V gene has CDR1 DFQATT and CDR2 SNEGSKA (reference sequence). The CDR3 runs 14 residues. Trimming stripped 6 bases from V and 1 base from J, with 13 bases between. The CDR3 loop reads CSALKEGSYNEQFF. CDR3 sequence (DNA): TGCAGTGCGCTAAAGGAGGGTTCCTACAATGAGCAGTTCTTC.

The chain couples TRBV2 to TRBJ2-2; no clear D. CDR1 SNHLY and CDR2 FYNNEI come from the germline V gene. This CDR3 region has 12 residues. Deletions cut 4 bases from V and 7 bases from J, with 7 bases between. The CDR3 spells CASSVALGELFF. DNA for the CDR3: TGTGCCAGCAGTGTAGCTCTCGGGGAGCTGTTTTTT.

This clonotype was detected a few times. The CDR3 reads CATEGISYNSPLHF. CDR3 nucleotide sequence: TGTGCCACAGAAGGTATCTCCTATAATTCACCCCTCCACTTT. The rearrangement uses TRBV25-1 and TRBJ1-6, with D unresolved. The V end lost 10 bases, the J end lost 0 bases, and 10 bases lay between the germline ends. CDR1 is MGHDK, CDR2 SYGVNS, per germline. There are 14 residues in the CDR3. Filled out from reference TRBV25-1 and TRBJ1-6, the complete variable domain reads EADIYQTPRYLVIGTGKKITLECSQTMGHDKMYWYQQDPGMELHLIHYSYGVNSTEKGDLSSESTVSRIRTEHFPLTLESARPSHTSQYLCATEGISYNSPLHFGNGTRLTVT.

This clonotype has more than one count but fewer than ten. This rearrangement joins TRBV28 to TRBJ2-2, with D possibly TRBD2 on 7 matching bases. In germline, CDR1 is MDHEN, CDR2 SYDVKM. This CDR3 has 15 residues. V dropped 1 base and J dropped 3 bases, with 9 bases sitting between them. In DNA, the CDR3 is TGTGCCAGCAGTTTATTGGGGGGGCACACCGGGGAGCTGTTTTTT. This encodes CASSLLGGHTGELFF.

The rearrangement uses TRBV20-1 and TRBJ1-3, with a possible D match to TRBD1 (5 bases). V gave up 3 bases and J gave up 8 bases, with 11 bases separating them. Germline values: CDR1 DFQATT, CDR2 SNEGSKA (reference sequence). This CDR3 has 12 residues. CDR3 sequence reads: CSASGGGDTIYF. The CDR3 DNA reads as TGCAGTGCTAGTGGTGGGGGAGACACCATATATTTT.

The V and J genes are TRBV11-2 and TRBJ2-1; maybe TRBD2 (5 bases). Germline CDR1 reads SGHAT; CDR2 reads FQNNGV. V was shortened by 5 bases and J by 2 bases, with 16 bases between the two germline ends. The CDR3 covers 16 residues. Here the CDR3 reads CASSEALAVTYNEQFF. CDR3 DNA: TGTGCCAGCAGCGAGGCGCTAGCAGTAACCTACAATGAGCAGTTCTTC.

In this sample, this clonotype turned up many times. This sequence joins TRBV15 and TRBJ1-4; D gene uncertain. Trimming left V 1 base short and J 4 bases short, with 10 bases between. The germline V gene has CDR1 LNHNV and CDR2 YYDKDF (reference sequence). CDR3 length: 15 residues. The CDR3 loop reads CATSRGTENNEKLFF. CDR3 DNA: TGTGCCACCAGCAGAGGAACAGAGAATAATGAAAAACTGTTTTTT. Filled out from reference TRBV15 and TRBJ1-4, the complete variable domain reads DAMVIQNPRYQVTQFGKPVTLSCSQTLNHNVMYWYQQKSSQAPKLLFHYYDKDFNNEADTPDNFQSRRPNTSFCFLDIRSPGLGDTAMYLCATSRGTENNEKLFFGSGTQLSVL.

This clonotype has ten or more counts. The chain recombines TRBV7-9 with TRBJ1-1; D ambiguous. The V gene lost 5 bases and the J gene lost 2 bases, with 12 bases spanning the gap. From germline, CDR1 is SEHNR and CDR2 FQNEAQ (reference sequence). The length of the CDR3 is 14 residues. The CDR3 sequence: CASSPSGINTEAFF. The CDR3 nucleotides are TGTGCCAGCAGCCCCTCCGGGATTAACACTGAAGCTTTCTTT.

CDR3 in amino acids: CASSLVKGELFF. In nucleotides, the CDR3 is TGTGCCAGCAGCTTAGTAAAGGGGGAGCTGTTTTTT. The V and J genes are TRBV7-2 and TRBJ2-2, with no clear D. Germline V gives CDR1 SGHTA, CDR2 FQGNSA. CDR3 length: 12 residues. The V gene lost 1 base and the J gene lost 8 bases, with 5 bases spanning the gap.